These 13 T cell receptor beta chains were all obtained from the same sample, sequenced in a study of blood T cell repertoires in COVID-19. Assay: immunoSEQ multiplex PCR; the TCRdb copy retains only in-frame clones and omits some. The table shows a few hundred thousand clones, with approximately 84% occurring only once. Sequencing was carried out using PBMCs or T cells enriched from blood (not recorded which). These receptors all come from a woman in her 30s who had recovered from COVID-19.

The V gene is TRBV12-5, the J gene TRBJ2-7, with 9 bases identical to TRBD1. The CDR3 consists of 14 residues. CDR1 is LGHNT, CDR2 FRNRAP, per germline. J lost 3 bases, V lost 5 bases, and 5 bases had no gene match. For the CDR3, the DNA is TGTGCTAGTGGTACGGGACAGGGTATCTACGAGCAGTACTTC. It yields the protein CASGTGQGIYEQYF.

V gene TRBV6-2 or TRBV6-3 combines with J gene TRBJ1-6; no clear D gene. This CDR3 comprises 12 residues. Germline loops: CDR1 MNHEY, CDR2 SVGEGT. V lost 6 bases and J 9 bases, leaving 9 bases between the germline ends. The CDR3 nucleotides are TGTGCCAGCAGCTTGGGGAGTTCACCCCTCCACTTT. Translating gives CASSLGSSPLHF.

The chain recombines TRBV28 with TRBJ1-2, with 7 bases identical to TRBD1. The CDR3 runs 11 residues. V was clipped by 9 bases and J by 8 bases; unmatched bases: 6. Germline lookup yields CDR1 MDHEN and CDR2 SYDVKM. The CDR3 region is CARLTGKGYTF. CDR3 in DNA: TGTGCCAGACTGACAGGGAAGGGCTACACCTTC.

V usage is TRBV7-3 and J usage is TRBJ2-3, with 10 bases fitting TRBD2. V shed 7 bases, J shed 1 base, and the junction held 2 bases outside the gene matches. Per the germline V gene, CDR1 is SGHTA and CDR2 is FQGTGA. The CDR3 covers 14 residues. The CDR3 bases are TGTGCCAGCAAAAGCGGGGGGGGCACAGATACGCAGTATTTT. This sequence encodes CASKSGGGTDTQYF.

The chain links TRBV18 to TRBJ1-1; no reliable D call. Trimming took 2 bases from V and 3 from J, leaving 10 bases between them. The CDR3 has 14 residues. Germline CDR1 and CDR2: KGHSH and LQKENI. CDR3 protein: CASSPAQRDTEAFF. CDR3 coding DNA: TGTGCCAGCTCACCAGCCCAACGGGACACTGAAGCTTTCTTT.

CDR3 coding DNA: TGTGCCACCAGTGACATTGAGGCCCGTGGGAGGGGGTCTGATGAGCAGTTCTTC. Encoded protein: CATSDIEARGRGSDEQFF. The chain uses TRBV24-1 and TRBJ2-1; a weak D match, TRBD2 (7 bases). The V end lost 4 bases, the J end lost 8 bases, and 26 bases lay between the germline ends. Germline lookup yields CDR1 KGHDR and CDR2 SFDVKD. The CDR3 sequence is 18 residues long.

The gene calls are TRBV7-2 and TRBJ1-2; 9 bases are a match to TRBD1. CDR3 length: 17 amino acids. Germline CDR1 is SGHTA and CDR2 is FQGNSA. J gave up 3 bases and V 4 bases, and 12 bases lay outside the gene matches. This CDR3 reads CASSWDRVEFRDYGYTF. The CDR3 coding sequence is TGTGCCAGCAGCTGGGACAGGGTGGAGTTTCGTGACTATGGCTACACCTTC.

The J gene is TRBJ1-1, the V gene TRBV28; D is unresolved. The CDR3 has 12 amino acids. Trimming stripped 6 bases from V and 7 bases from J, with 12 bases between. The V gene's germline CDR1 is MDHEN and CDR2 SYDVKM. The chain's CDR3 is CASRGVGYEAFF. In nucleotides, the CDR3 is TGTGCCAGCAGGGGCGTGGGCTATGAAGCTTTCTTT.

The V call is TRBV28, the J call TRBJ2-1; the D gene is possibly TRBD2 (5 bases). The CDR3 is 15 residues long. V lost 6 bases and J lost 0, with 12 bases in between. The germline V gene encodes CDR1 MDHEN and CDR2 SYDVKM. The CDR3 nucleotides read TGTGCCAGCAGCACGCCGGGGAGCTCCTACAATGAGCAGTTCTTC. Its translation: CASSTPGSSYNEQFF.

This clone was seen once. V and J are TRBV2 and TRBJ1-1, with D possibly TRBD1 on 6 matching bases. Trimming took 3 bases from V and 2 from J, leaving 13 bases between them. Germline V gene data show CDR1 as SNHLY and CDR2 as FYNNEI. This CDR3 is 15 amino acids long. In DNA form, the CDR3 reads TGTGCCAGCAGTGACGGCGGGGGCCTTAACACTGAAGCTTTCTTT. Its translation: CASSDGGGLNTEAFF.

The chain couples TRBV20-1 to TRBJ1-5, with a tentative D call TRBD1 (5 bases). The CDR3 is 15 amino acids. Germline V gene data show CDR1 as DFQATT and CDR2 as SNEGSKA (reference sequence). Trimming cost V 3 bases and J 3 bases, with 15 bases left between them. CDR3 sequence reads: CSASMGGRDNQPQHF. DNA for the CDR3: TGCAGTGCTAGTATGGGGGGTAGGGACAATCAGCCCCAGCATTTT.

The chain joins TRBV6-1 to TRBJ2-7; D remains ambiguous. V was cut by 3 bases and J by 1 base, with 7 bases left in between. This CDR3 comprises 13 residues. From germline, CDR1 is MNHNS and CDR2 SASEGT. This chain's CDR3 is CASSDPASYEQYF. Written as DNA, the CDR3 is TGTGCCAGCAGTGACCCTGCGTCCTACGAGCAGTACTTC.

V and J are TRBV5-1 and TRBJ1-6; D gene unclear. This CDR3 is 13 amino acids long. Germline loops: CDR1 SGHRS, CDR2 YFSETQ. Trimming took 0 bases from V and 10 from J, leaving 8 bases between them. CDR3 in amino acids: CASSLAERSPLHF. CDR3 coding DNA: TGCGCCAGCAGCTTGGCCGAACGGTCACCCCTCCACTTT.